What follows are 19 T cell receptor beta chains derived from one specimen sequenced in a study of early T cells in non-severe SARS-CoV-2 infection. MiXCR, applied by TCRdb to the 5' RACE reads, yields one record per CDR3 protein. The data contain some 62,000 distinct CDR3 sequences, 7.5% to 10% of them seen just once; the ten biggest clones take up over 0.95%. The specimen sequenced was whole blood. These receptors all come from an adult who was a healthcare worker with PCR-confirmed SARS-CoV-2 infection or an uninfected control (not recorded which).

This clonotype was seen ten or more times. The chain is built from TRBV6-6 and TRBJ1-3; D unclear. V was pared by 5 bases and J by 2 bases, with 22 bases between. Per germline, CDR1 MNHNY and CDR2 SVGAGI (reference sequence). The CDR3 is 18 amino acids. As DNA, the CDR3 is TGTGCCAGCAGTCCCCCCCGAGAAGTGTGGCGTACTGGAAACACCATATATTTT. Amino acids: CASSPPREVWRTGNTIYF.

In its sample, this clonotype was seen many times. The rearrangement joins TRBV7-8 to TRBJ2-7; 14 bases match TRBD2. V was pared by 5 bases and J by 4 bases, with 7 bases of the junction left unmatched. CDR1 SGHVS and CDR2 FQNEAQ come from the germline V gene. The CDR3 has 16 amino acids. CDR3 in DNA: TGTGCCAGCAGCCCCATGGGACTAGCGGGGGCTTACGAGCAGTACGTC. As protein: CASSPMGLAGAYEQYV.

In this sample, this clonotype turned up a few times. The rearrangement uses TRBV4-1 and TRBJ1-6, with D hard to call. V was shortened by 1 base and J by 10 bases, with 8 bases between the two germline ends. The CDR3 extends over 13 amino acids. The germline gives CDR1 MGHRA, CDR2 YSYEKL. CDR3 sequence: CASSQAGSSPLHF. CDR3 nucleotides: TGCGCCAGCAGCCAAGCTGGAAGCTCACCCCTCCACTTT.

This clonotype has a handful of counts. For the CDR3, the DNA is TGCAGTGCTAACCCCCTAAGCGGGGAGAACTACAATGAGCAGTTCTTC. This translates into CSANPLSGENYNEQFF. This chain connects TRBV20-1 to TRBJ2-1; 7 bases line up with TRBD2. V lost 4 bases, J lost 3 bases, and 12 bases stayed unmatched. Germline loops: CDR1 DFQATT, CDR2 SNEGSKA (reference sequence). The CDR3 extends over 16 amino acids.

This clonotype was picked up many times. The chain carries TRBV25-1 and TRBJ1-2; TRBD1 might be the D (6 bases). V was pared by 2 bases and J by 2 bases, with 6 bases between. The CDR3 has 13 residues. The germline V gene encodes CDR1 MGHDK and CDR2 SYGVNS. CDR3 amino acids: CASSETGNYGYTF. CDR3 DNA: TGTGCCAGCAGTGAAACAGGGAACTATGGCTACACCTTC.

This rearrangement joins TRBV7-2 to TRBJ1-1, with a tentative D call TRBD1 (6 bases). The CDR3 totals 16 residues. Germline V gives CDR1 SGHTA, CDR2 FQGNSA. V was clipped by 5 bases and J by 1 base, with 17 bases between them. In nucleotides, the CDR3 is TGTGCCAGCAGCCCACATGCAGGACAGTCGAACACTGAAGCTTTCTTT. Translating it yields CASSPHAGQSNTEAFF.

A few counts support this clonotype. The chain carries TRBV6-1 and TRBJ2-3; 8 bases match TRBD2. The CDR3 totals 17 residues. Looked up from germline, CDR1 is MNHNS and CDR2 is SASEGT. V was clipped by 10 bases and J by 2 bases; unmatched bases: 17. DNA of the CDR3: TGTGCCACGGACCCCGATCGAACTAGCGGCCTCACAGATACGCAGTATTTT. The encoded protein is CATDPDRTSGLTDTQYF.

This clonotype occurred many times. The V and J genes are TRBV12-3 or TRBV12-4 and TRBJ1-2; D not resolved. V was cut by 1 base and J by 5 bases, with 5 bases left in between. The length of the CDR3 is 12 residues. The DNA for the CDR3 is TGTGCCAGCAGTTTAGTGGGGTATGGCTACACCTTC. It translates to CASSLVGYGYTF.

The chain is built from TRBV12-5 and TRBJ1-3; TRBD1 agrees at 8 bases. Trimming cost V 0 bases and J 4 bases; bases outside gene matches: 2. CDR1 and CDR2 (germline): LGHNT, FRNRAP. The length of the CDR3 is 15 residues. The DNA of the CDR3 is TGTGCTAGTGGTTTGGTACGGGACAGGGGAAACACCATATATTTT. Protein product: CASGLVRDRGNTIYF.

This clonotype has ten or more counts. The chain combines TRBV7-2 with TRBJ1-2; tentative D call: TRBD1 (6 bases). CDR1 is SGHTA, CDR2 FQGNSA, per germline. The CDR3 has 13 residues. Trimming removed 5 bases at V and 2 bases at J, with 9 bases between. The CDR3 reads CASSRTGNYGYTF. For the CDR3, the DNA is TGTGCCAGCAGCCGTACAGGGAACTATGGCTACACCTTC.

The chain is built from TRBV7-9 and TRBJ2-3, with D uncertain. Trimming removed 5 bases at V and 2 bases at J, with 17 bases between. Germline-derived CDR1 and CDR2 are SEHNR and FQNEAQ (reference sequence). The CDR3 contains 16 residues. CDR3 nucleotides: TGTGCCAGCAGCGATTTGACTTCCTTGGACACAGATACGCAGTATTTT. Its translation is CASSDLTSLDTDTQYF.

The CDR3 DNA sequence: TGTGCCAGCAGCCCGCCCGGGACAGGGGGCATCGGGTACACCTTC. Its protein product is CASSPPGTGGIGYTF. This chain uses TRBV7-9 with TRBJ1-2; 12 positions match TRBD1. The CDR3 runs 15 residues. Losses at the gene ends were 5 bases for V and 11 bases for J; bases not matched to a gene: 12. Germline CDR1 is SEHNR and CDR2 is FQNEAQ (reference sequence).

The genes are TRBV20-1 and TRBJ2-2; D may match TRBD1 or TRBD2 (6 bases each). The CDR3 length is 14 residues. Germline V gene lookup returns CDR1 DFQATT and CDR2 SNEGSKA (reference sequence). With 6 bases removed from V and 0 bases from J, the gap between germline ends came to 11 bases. CDR3 protein: CSATGGPNTGELFF. The CDR3 DNA follows: TGCAGTGCCACCGGGGGCCCGAACACCGGGGAGCTGTTTTTT.

The chain uses TRBV6-2 or TRBV6-3 and TRBJ2-7, with 13 bases identical to TRBD2. Unmatched junction bases numbered 2, after V lost 2 bases and J lost 4 bases. CDR1 and CDR2 (germline): MNHEY, SVGEGT. The CDR3 runs 15 residues. In DNA, the CDR3 is TGTGCCAGCAGTTACGGGACTAGCGGGGAATACGAGCAGTACGTC. This gives the protein CASSYGTSGEYEQYV.

This clonotype was observed many times. The chain combines TRBV3-1 with TRBJ1-2; TRBD1 matches 11 bases. Trimming at V came to 3 bases and at J to 3 bases, leaving 3 bases not matched to a gene. CDR3 length: 15 amino acids. Germline loops: CDR1 LGHDT, CDR2 YNNKEL (reference sequence). The CDR3 DNA sequence: TGTGCCAGCAGCCATGGACAGGGGGCTTACTATGGCTACACCTTC. Translated, it gives CASSHGQGAYYGYTF.

There are a few counts of this clonotype. J is TRBJ2-2 and V is TRBV7-9, with 10 bases that match TRBD1. The CDR3 covers 16 residues. Trimming cost V 4 bases and J 2 bases; bases outside gene matches: 4. Germline values: CDR1 SEHNR, CDR2 FQNEAQ (reference sequence). The CDR3 spells CASSSRDRGNTGELFF. The CDR3 region has the DNA TGTGCCAGCAGCTCCCGGGACAGGGGAAACACCGGGGAGCTGTTTTTT.

The chain links TRBV5-1 to TRBJ2-3; D remains ambiguous. The CDR3 loop spans 15 amino acids. The V gene lost 0 bases and the J gene lost 4 bases, with 12 bases spanning the gap. CDR1 is SGHRS and CDR2 is YFSETQ in the germline V gene. CDR3 residues: CASSLEGLDADTQYF. In DNA, the CDR3 is TGCGCCAGCAGCTTGGAAGGGTTGGATGCAGATACGCAGTATTTT.

In its sample, this clonotype was seen many times. The chain links TRBV14 to TRBJ1-6; no clear D. The germline gives CDR1 SGHDN, CDR2 FVKESK. The V and J ends lost 0 bases and 10 bases respectively, with 13 bases between them. The CDR3 length is 15 residues. Here the CDR3 DNA reads TGTGCCAGCAGCCAAGATAGAGGATCCGGGTCACCCCTCCACTTT. Its protein product is CASSQDRGSGSPLHF.

The chain combines TRBV5-5 with TRBJ2-2, with D unclear. Germline V lookup: CDR1 SGHKS, CDR2 YYEKEE (reference sequence). Trimming pared 4 bases from V and 3 bases from J, leaving 4 bases between. This CDR3 is 12 amino acids long. CDR3 sequence reads: CASSVDTGELFF. Here the CDR3 DNA reads TGTGCCAGCAGCGTCGACACCGGGGAGCTGTTTTTT.